This TCR beta chain stems from a study of spatial heterogeneity in lung cancer. In this sample, this clonotype turned up many times. TCRdb reprocessed the 5' RACE reads via MiXCR and lists one record per CDR3 protein. This table holds about 48,000 distinct CDR3 sequences, roughly 5% found once. CDR1 is MDHEN, CDR2 SYDVKM, per germline. The V gene lost 6 bases and the J gene lost 6 bases, with 14 bases spanning the gap. The CDR3 spans 14 residues. Time point noted: sample taken at primary tumor resection. Extraction of whole RNA from tumor, nontumor lung or frozen PBMC preceded unsorted sequencing. The receptor comes from a male donor with early-stage non-small cell lung cancer. J is TRBJ2-2 and V is TRBV28; D is unclear. This material consisted of PBMCs, taken at surgery. The CDR3, as DNA: TGTGCCAGCAGGCAACCTAGGGAAGCCGGGGAGCTGTTTTTT. This gives the protein CASRQPREAGELFF.